The 27 T cell receptor beta chains below all came from one sample that was sequenced in a study of blood T cell repertoires in COVID-19. Some clones are missing from TCRdb's copy, which holds only in-frame ones; the method was immunoSEQ multiplex PCR. The repertoire holds 120,000 or so clones, with approximately 85% as singletons. Sequenced sample: peripheral blood. These receptors all stem from a woman of 80 years or more with acute or convalescent COVID-19.

The gene calls are TRBV5-5 and TRBJ1-2; the match to TRBD1 covers 7 bases. The CDR3 is 13 residues long. J lost 7 bases, V lost 5 bases, and 8 bases had no gene match. From germline, CDR1 is SGHKS and CDR2 YYEKEE (reference sequence). CDR3 sequence reads: CASSTGQMSGYTF. DNA of the CDR3: TGTGCCAGCAGTACGGGACAGATGTCTGGCTACACCTTC.

The J gene is TRBJ1-1, the V gene TRBV18; 7 bases match TRBD1. This CDR3 comprises 15 residues. V lost 1 base, J lost 3 bases, and 5 bases stayed unmatched. Looked up from germline, CDR1 is KGHSH and CDR2 is LQKENI. In nucleotides, the CDR3 is TGTGCCAGCTCACCACTTGGACAGGACTACACTGAAGCTTTCTTT. Translated: CASSPLGQDYTEAFF.

The chain joins TRBV5-8 to TRBJ2-7; 9 bases agree with TRBD1. The CDR3 runs to 17 residues. The ends lost 0 bases at V and 2 bases at J; junction bases unmatched: 9. Germline-derived CDR1 and CDR2 are SGHTS and YDEGEE. The CDR3: CASSLGTGGHNTYEQYF. The CDR3, as DNA: TGTGCCAGCAGCTTGGGTACAGGGGGCCATAATACCTACGAGCAGTACTTC.

The chain uses TRBV10-3 and TRBJ2-3; D is tentatively TRBD1 or TRBD2 (7 bases each). Trimming left V 10 bases short and J 2 bases short, with 22 bases between. The CDR3 runs to 16 residues. Germline assignment: CDR1 ENHRY and CDR2 SYGVKD. The CDR3 protein is CASRGSSGAYTDTQYF. DNA of the CDR3: TGTGCCAGCAGGGGGTCTAGCGGTGCCTACACAGATACGCAGTATTTT.

This chain joins TRBV9 and TRBJ2-5; D gene unclear. The CDR3 length is 14 residues. The V end was cut by 4 bases, the J end by 1 base, with 11 bases between. Germline lookup yields CDR1 SGDLS and CDR2 YYNGEE. CDR3 DNA: TGTGCCAGCAGCCGCCAACTCGTCCAAGAGACCCAGTACTTC. It codes for CASSRQLVQETQYF.

This sequence joins TRBV4-2 and TRBJ1-2; 7 bases match TRBD1. This CDR3 is built from 15 residues. Germline CDR1 is LGHNA and CDR2 is YNFKEQ. V lost 1 base, J lost 8 bases, and 10 bases stayed unmatched. The CDR3 DNA sequence: TGTGCCAGCAGCCAAGCAACAGGGGAACTAGGGGGCTACACCTTC. Its protein is CASSQATGELGGYTF.

The J gene is TRBJ1-6, the V gene TRBV27, with D unresolved. CDR3 size: 16 residues. Trimming pared 4 bases from V and 5 bases from J, leaving 15 bases between. CDR1 is MNHEY, CDR2 SMNVEV, per germline (reference sequence). CDR3 nucleotide sequence: TGTGCCAGCAGTTCCCGACTACGGGGAAATAATTCACCCCTCCACTTT. It encodes CASSSRLRGNNSPLHF.

The genes are TRBV3-1 (or the pseudogene TRBV3-2) and TRBJ1-1; D is unclear. The length of the CDR3 is 14 residues. Germline CDR1 reads LGHDT; CDR2 reads YNNKEL (reference sequence). Between the trimmed V and J ends, which lost 2 bases and 1 base, there was a span of 8 bases. This chain's CDR3 is CASSQLEGNTEAFF. CDR3 DNA: TGTGCCAGCAGCCAACTCGAGGGGAACACTGAAGCTTTCTTT.

This chain joins TRBV10-3 and TRBJ2-5, with D tentatively TRBD1 (5 bases). V lost 4 bases and J lost 2, with 20 bases in between. Per germline, CDR1 ENHRY and CDR2 SYGVKD. This CDR3 contains 17 residues. In DNA form, the CDR3 reads TGTGCCATCAGTGGCGGACAAAAGGGTCCGAGTCAAGAGACCCAGTACTTC. Its translation: CAISGGQKGPSQETQYF.

The chain recombines TRBV4-3 with TRBJ2-2, with 7 positions matching TRBD2. The CDR3 runs to 14 residues. Germline V lookup: CDR1 LGHNA, CDR2 YSLEER. J lost 4 bases, V lost 8 bases, and 7 bases had no gene match. The CDR3 DNA is TGCGCCAGCCACCCCGGGGGGAGCACCGGGGAGCTGTTTTTT. This encodes CASHPGGSTGELFF.

The chain is built from TRBV12-5 and TRBJ1-2, with 7 bases aligning to TRBD1. The V and J ends lost 2 bases and 2 bases, in that order; junction bases with no gene match: 5. Germline V gives CDR1 LGHNT, CDR2 FRNRAP. This CDR3 is 15 amino acids long. The CDR3 is CASGLSTTGNYGYTF. The CDR3 DNA reads TGTGCTAGTGGTTTGTCCACGACAGGGAACTATGGCTACACCTTC.

The chain joins TRBV7-8 to TRBJ1-1; 7 nucleotides match TRBD1. This CDR3 is 14 amino acids long. The germline V gene has CDR1 SGHVS and CDR2 FQNEAQ. With V trimmed by 5 bases and J by 3 bases, 6 bases remained unmatched. The CDR3 reads CASSPGQLDTEAFF. For the CDR3, the DNA is TGTGCCAGCAGCCCGGGACAGTTGGACACTGAAGCTTTCTTT.

The chain carries TRBV11-2 and TRBJ1-2; D is unresolved. The CDR3 has 14 residues. Trimming stripped 5 bases from V and 4 bases from J, with 14 bases between. Germline V gene data show CDR1 as SGHAT and CDR2 as FQNNGV. CDR3 sequence (DNA): TGTGCCAGCAGCCAACCGACAACCCTCTATGGCTACACCTTC. It is translated as CASSQPTTLYGYTF.

As to this clone: In the same sample, other DNA sequences code for this CDR3. The V gene is TRBV5-1, the J gene TRBJ2-5; unclear D gene. Trimming removed 0 bases from V and 2 bases from J, with 5 bases in between. This CDR3 has 13 amino acids. The germline CDR1 and CDR2 sequences are SGHRS and YFSETQ. CDR3 protein: CASSLAVQETQYF. For the CDR3, the DNA is TGCGCCAGCAGCTTGGCCGTTCAAGAGACCCAGTACTTC.

The chain recombines TRBV28 with TRBJ2-2; possibly TRBD1 for D (5 bases). Trimming removed 6 bases from V and 0 bases from J, with 11 bases in between. The germline gives CDR1 MDHEN, CDR2 SYDVKM. This CDR3 spans 15 amino acids. CDR3 in amino acids: CASSYGQSNTGELFF. The CDR3 DNA sequence: TGTGCCAGCAGCTATGGACAATCGAACACCGGGGAGCTGTTTTTT.

The CDR3 sequence is CASSARQTYTGELFF. The CDR3 region has the DNA TGTGCCAGCAGCGCCCGACAGACCTACACCGGGGAGCTGTTTTTT. The chain uses TRBV9 and TRBJ2-2; D possibly corresponds to TRBD1 (5 bases). CDR3 length: 15 amino acids. Germline V gene data show CDR1 as SGDLS and CDR2 as YYNGEE. V shed 3 bases and J shed 3 bases, with 12 bases lying between them.

The chain uses TRBV18 and TRBJ2-6; the D is unclear. Germline-derived CDR1 and CDR2 are KGHSH and LQKENI. CDR3 length: 17 residues. Trimming removed 2 bases from V and 0 bases from J, with 11 bases in between. CDR3 sequence (DNA): TGTGCCAGCTCACCAGTGAGGATTGGCTCTGGGGCCAACGTCCTGACTTTC. Protein sequence: CASSPVRIGSGANVLTF.

The chain employs TRBV9 and TRBJ1-3; D unclear. This CDR3 spans 15 amino acids. Germline loops: CDR1 SGDLS, CDR2 YYNGEE. The V end lost 0 bases, the J end lost 0 bases, and 7 bases lay between the germline ends. CDR3 DNA: TGTGCCAGCAGCGTAGGTAGCCTCTCTGGAAACACCATATATTTT. Translating it yields CASSVGSLSGNTIYF.

This chain uses TRBV7-2 with TRBJ1-5, with 11 nucleotides matching TRBD1. In germline, CDR1 is SGHTA, CDR2 FQGNSA. The CDR3 is made up of 13 amino acids. The trim removed 7 bases at V and 7 bases at J, leaving 3 bases unmatched. DNA for the CDR3: TGTGCCAGCACCGGGGACAGGGGGCAGCCCCAGCATTTT. Translation: CASTGDRGQPQHF.

The gene calls are TRBV19 and TRBJ2-7; D call uncertain. Trimming took 1 base from V and 2 from J, leaving 3 bases between them. The CDR3 runs to 12 residues. Germline V gene lookup returns CDR1 LNHDA and CDR2 SQIVND (reference sequence). Written as DNA, the CDR3 is TGTGCCAGTAGTATAGGGCCCTACGAGCAGTACTTC. This encodes CASSIGPYEQYF.

CDR3 loop: CASSIRTGSGEKLFF. Written as DNA, the CDR3 is TGTGCCAGTAGTATCCGGACAGGGTCAGGGGAAAAACTGTTTTTT. The V gene is TRBV19, the J gene TRBJ1-4, with TRBD1 matching over 8 bases. V trimming: 3 bases; J trimming: 8 bases; junction bases outside the gene matches: 8. Per the germline V gene, CDR1 is LNHDA and CDR2 is SQIVND (reference sequence). The CDR3 runs to 15 residues.

Details on this clone: The junction shows a germline mismatch at one end, possibly a read error. The chain links TRBV6-6 to TRBJ1-2, with D tentatively TRBD1 (5 bases). The CDR3 runs 14 residues. CDR1 is MNHNY and CDR2 is SVGAGI in the germline V gene (reference sequence). The CDR3 sequence: CASSWVDTPESCLF. The DNA for the CDR3 is TGTGCCAGCAGTTGGGTGGACACTCCAGAAAGCTGCCTTTTC.

The chain carries TRBV7-3 and TRBJ2-3; TRBD1 agrees at 7 bases. Trimming cost V 5 bases and J 4 bases; bases outside gene matches: 6. The germline CDR1 and CDR2 sequences are SGHTA and FQGTGA. The CDR3 is 14 residues long. CDR3 amino acids: CASSTGEGADTQYF. CDR3 DNA sequence: TGTGCCAGCAGCACAGGGGAAGGGGCAGATACGCAGTATTTT.

The genes are TRBV18 and TRBJ2-3; 9 bases are a match to TRBD2. This CDR3 has 17 amino acids. CDR1 KGHSH and CDR2 LQKENI come from the germline V gene. With 6 bases clipped from V and 2 bases from J, the junction kept 12 bases outside the gene matches. The chain's CDR3 is CASSQEQRGATTDTQYF. The CDR3 nucleotides read TGTGCCAGCTCCCAAGAACAGCGGGGGGCCACCACAGATACGCAGTATTTT. Together with reference TRBV18 and TRBJ2-3, the CDR3 gives the full variable domain: NAGVMQNPRHLVRRRGQEARLRCSPMKGHSHVYWYRQLPEEGLKFMVYLQKENIIDESGMPKERFSAEFPKEGPSILRIQQVVRGDSAAYFCASSQEQRGATTDTQYFGPGTRLTVL.

There are a few counts of this clone. The rearrangement uses TRBV2 and TRBJ1-5; D may be TRBD1 (5 bases). Looked up from germline, CDR1 is SNHLY and CDR2 is FYNNEI. CDR3 size: 15 residues. Trimming removed 6 bases from V and 6 bases from J, with 18 bases in between. CDR3 sequence reads: CASSAGLLGGQPQHF. The CDR3 DNA follows: TGTGCCAGCAGCGCAGGACTGCTCGGGGGTCAGCCCCAGCATTTT.

The chain carries TRBV7-8 and TRBJ1-2; D is undetermined. Germline V CDR1 and CDR2: SGHVS, FQNEAQ. The CDR3 has 13 residues. V dropped 8 bases and J dropped 8 bases, with 18 bases sitting between them. DNA for the CDR3: TGTGCCAGCGCCCTCAGCGGCTCAATCGGCTACACCTTC. Its translation: CASALSGSIGYTF.

V is TRBV19 and J is TRBJ1-4, with D possibly matching TRBD1 (5 bases). The V and J ends lost 8 bases and 8 bases respectively, with 12 bases between them. The CDR3 has 12 residues. Germline V gene data show CDR1 as LNHDA and CDR2 as SQIVND (reference sequence). CDR3 nucleotides: TGTGCCAGTGGCCAGGGAGGGGAAAAACTGTTTTTT. Its translation: CASGQGGEKLFF.